Listed here is a single TCR beta chain. With 3 bases clipped from V and 5 bases from J, the junction kept 5 bases outside the gene matches. The CDR3 is 14 residues long. The germline CDR1 and CDR2 sequences are SGDLS and YYNGEE. The entry originates in a study of blood T cell repertoires in COVID-19. Clones were sequenced by immunoSEQ multiplex PCR, and TCRdb holds only the in-frame ones, with some missing. The data contain approximately 71,000 clones, roughly 80% of them seen just once; the ten biggest clones take up around 25%. This clonotype was obtained from a human donor in a cohort sampled during active COVID-19. Sequencing was carried out using peripheral blood. The chain uses TRBV9 and TRBJ2-5; 9 nucleotides match TRBD1. CDR3 in DNA: TGTGCCAGCAGCGGGGGACAGGGCTGGGAGACCCAGTACTTC. It encodes CASSGGQGWETQYF.